Included here is one T cell receptor (beta chain) sequence, with context. What it binds is unknown. The sample comes from a study of monozygotic twins with inflammatory bowel disease. General study points: There was no way to distinguish the different T cell subtypes. Patients got different immunosuppressive treatments, which may have made their repertoires more variable. Healthy co-twins, by inverse Simpson, had higher TCRbeta diversity than their siblings with IBD.

Following a re-call of the 5' RACE reads, TCRdb has one entry per CDR3 protein and lacks DNA. The sample includes more than 350,000 distinct CDR3 sequences. Blood was drawn once per donor, and each sample measured 2 to 3 ml. There are 16 residues in the CDR3. Germline CDR1 and CDR2: LNHDA and SQIVND (reference sequence). The chain combines TRBV19 with TRBJ2-2; TCRdb's D call, TRBD1, is unchecked because there is no DNA. The TCR originated in a human donor with ulcerative colitis or Crohn's disease, or a healthy co-twin of an affected twin (not recorded which). Sequencing was done on a sample of blood. The CDR3 spells CASSTIGQVGTGELFF.